This note documents a single T cell receptor beta chain sequence. The antigen is unknown. These data are taken from a study of circulating and synovial CD4+ cells in juvenile arthritis. Study-level points and caveats: Compared with bulk blood, circulating pathogenic-like lymphocytes shared substantially more CDR3 sequences with synovial T cells. Some such blood samples were as oligoclonal as synovium. The pathogenic-like versus bulk T cell difference escaped Vbeta family analysis.

The junction had 8 bases not matched to a gene; V was cut back by 4 bases and J by 10 bases. Germline values: CDR1 SGHDT, CDR2 YYEEEE. The length of the CDR3 is 14 residues. The data were produced by immunoSEQ multiplex PCR, yet TCRdb's version contains in-frame clones alone and is incomplete. The table has some 15,000 clones, around four fifths seen once. This receptor was identified in a human patient with juvenile idiopathic arthritis. Some clones in this sample may be carry-over from other donors' samples. Sequences were obtained from CD4+ T cells from synovial fluid. This chain joins TRBV5-6 and TRBJ2-7; 13 nucleotides match TRBD2. CDR3 DNA: TGTGCCAGCAGCCAGACTAGCGGGAGGCCGGGTCAGTACTTC. Its translation is CASSQTSGRPGQYF.